These 10 T cell receptor beta chains share one sample of origin, sequenced in a study of post-analysis software for immune sequencing data. Findings of the study overall: Patients used several TRBV segments, including TRBV5-6, TRBV5-1 and TRBV20-1, more often than controls.

Antigens of these TCRs are unknown. Built from TCR beta cDNA, the libraries had unique molecular identifiers in them. TCRdb re-called the PCR reads through MiXCR, storing one row per CDR3 protein. The repertoire includes over 700,000 distinct CDR3 sequences, around 27% of them detected once, and approximately 0.6% sits in the top ten. Sequencing was performed on blood. The receptors originated from a girl under 18 with multiple sclerosis.

This clonotype was detected only a few times. The CDR3 DNA is TGTGCCAGCAGTTTAACGGCAGGGAGGCGCGAGCAGTACTTC. Translating it yields CASSLTAGRREQYF. The J gene is TRBJ2-7, the V gene TRBV28; possible D gene TRBD2, 6 bases. The CDR3 is made up of 14 amino acids. The germline V gene encodes CDR1 MDHEN and CDR2 SYDVKM. The germline V and J ends were trimmed by 2 bases and 6 bases, with 14 bases remaining between them.

This clonotype was detected a few times. The chain combines TRBV6-4 with TRBJ2-3; TRBD2 agrees at 9 bases. V was clipped by 6 bases and J by 2 bases; unmatched bases: 6. From germline, CDR1 is MRHNA and CDR2 SNTAGT. This CDR3 comprises 15 residues. The CDR3 nucleotides are TGTGCCAGCAGCGATAGCGGGGGAGCCACAGATACGCAGTATTTT. Protein: CASSDSGGATDTQYF.

The chain combines TRBV11-2 with TRBJ2-5; D is possibly TRBD1 (5 bases). The CDR3 extends over 14 amino acids. Germline V lookup: CDR1 SGHAT, CDR2 FQNNGV. V shed 1 base and J shed 5 bases, with 11 bases lying between them. Here the CDR3 DNA reads TGTGCCAGCAGCTTAGGGGGCCCGCGGGAGACCCAGTACTTC. It codes for CASSLGGPRETQYF.

This clonotype was detected a few times. The V gene is TRBV28, the J gene TRBJ2-1; D gene ambiguous. This CDR3 is 15 amino acids long. CDR1 MDHEN and CDR2 SYDVKM come from the germline V gene. Deletions cut 3 bases from V and 4 bases from J, with 13 bases between. The CDR3 coding sequence is TGTGCCAGCAGTTTTAGGTCTGGGGTGTACAATGAGCAGTTCTTC. Translated: CASSFRSGVYNEQFF.

This clonotype has more than one count but fewer than ten. The chain employs TRBV5-1 and TRBJ1-2, with 7 nucleotides matching TRBD1. CDR1 and CDR2 (germline): SGHRS, YFSETQ. Unmatched junction bases numbered 8, after V lost 3 bases and J lost 0 bases. CDR3 length: 16 amino acids. The CDR3: CASSSSSGGSNYGYTF. In DNA form, the CDR3 reads TGCGCCAGCAGCTCATCCTCAGGGGGTTCTAACTATGGCTACACCTTC. The full variable domain, completed using reference TRBV5-1 and TRBJ1-2, is KAGVTQTPRYLIKTRGQQVTLSCSPISGHRSVSWYQQTPGQGLQFLFEYFSETQRNKGNFPGRFSGRQFSNSRSEMNVSTLELGDSALYLCASSSSSGGSNYGYTFGSGTRLTVV.

This clonotype was detected only a few times. The rearrangement links TRBV29-1 to TRBJ2-3, with D possibly being TRBD1 (6 bases). Trimming shortened V by 2 bases and J by 1 base, and 16 bases separated the two germline ends. The CDR3 has 16 residues. Germline assignment: CDR1 SQVTM and CDR2 ANQGSEA. In DNA, the CDR3 is TGCAGCGTTGAAATGGGGGCGTGGACCGGCACAGATACGCAGTATTTT. It translates to CSVEMGAWTGTDTQYF.

The rearrangement uses TRBV27 and TRBJ2-4; D is undetermined. V was trimmed by 6 bases and J by 0 bases, leaving 12 bases between them. CDR1 is MNHEY and CDR2 is SMNVEV in the germline V gene (reference sequence). The CDR3 runs to 15 residues. The CDR3 protein is CASSSPLIAKNIQYF. CDR3 DNA sequence: TGTGCCAGCAGCTCGCCGTTGATAGCCAAAAACATTCAGTACTTC.

This clonotype was counted between two and nine times. The chain carries TRBV6-5 and TRBJ2-3; D possibly uses TRBD1 or TRBD2 (5 bases each). Germline CDR1 MNHEY, CDR2 SVGAGI. Deletions cut 2 bases from V and 0 bases from J, with 12 bases between. This CDR3 spans 16 amino acids. The CDR3 sequence is CASSYLGTASTDTQYF. CDR3 coding DNA: TGTGCCAGCAGTTACCTGGGGACCGCTAGCACAGATACGCAGTATTTT.

The chain combines TRBV2 with TRBJ2-1, with D possibly matching TRBD1 (6 bases). Germline V lookup: CDR1 SNHLY, CDR2 FYNNEI. The CDR3 is 12 residues long. V was shortened by 9 bases and J by 5 bases, with 11 bases between the two germline ends. The CDR3 here is CARDRNNNEQFF. CDR3 DNA sequence: TGTGCCAGGGACAGAAACAACAATGAGCAGTTCTTC.

There are many counts of this clonotype. This chain links TRBV29-1 with TRBJ2-7, with a tentative D call TRBD1 (7 bases). CDR1 is SQVTM and CDR2 is ANQGSEA in the germline V gene. The CDR3 extends over 13 amino acids. V lost 6 bases and J 2 bases, leaving 14 bases between the germline ends. The CDR3 region is CSVGGGQAYEQYF. The CDR3 DNA is TGCAGCGTGGGGGGTGGACAGGCCTACGAGCAGTACTTC.